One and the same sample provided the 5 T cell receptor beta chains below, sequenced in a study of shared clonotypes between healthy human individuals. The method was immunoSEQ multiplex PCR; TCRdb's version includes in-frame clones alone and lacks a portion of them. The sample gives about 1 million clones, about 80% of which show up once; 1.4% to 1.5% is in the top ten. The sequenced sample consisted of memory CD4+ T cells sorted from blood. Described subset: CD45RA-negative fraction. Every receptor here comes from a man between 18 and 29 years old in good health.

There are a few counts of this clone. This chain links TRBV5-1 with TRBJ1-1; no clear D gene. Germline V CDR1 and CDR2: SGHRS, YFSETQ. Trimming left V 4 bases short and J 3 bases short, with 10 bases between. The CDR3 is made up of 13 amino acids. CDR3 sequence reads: CASSVEGYTEAFF. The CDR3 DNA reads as TGCGCCAGCAGCGTCGAGGGCTACACTGAAGCTTTCTTT.

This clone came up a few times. Here the CDR3 DNA reads TGTGCCAGCTCACCCCCGGGGTATGGCTACGAGCAGTACTTC. It encodes CASSPPGYGYEQYF. The chain uses TRBV18 and TRBJ2-7; maybe TRBD2 (5 bases). The CDR3 has 14 amino acids. Germline CDR1 reads KGHSH; CDR2 reads LQKENI. V was shortened by 3 bases and J by 3 bases, with 12 bases between the two germline ends.

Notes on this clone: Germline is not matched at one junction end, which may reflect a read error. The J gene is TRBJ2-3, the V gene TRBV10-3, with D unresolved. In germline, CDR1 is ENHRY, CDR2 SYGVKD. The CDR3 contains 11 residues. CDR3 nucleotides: TGTGCCATCATGAGCAAAGATACGCAGTATTTT. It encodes CAIMSKDTQYF.

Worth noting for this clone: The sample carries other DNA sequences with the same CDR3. Here the CDR3 reads CASSLGADYNEQFF. The DNA for the CDR3 is TGTGCCAGCAGCTTAGGGGCGGACTACAATGAGCAGTTCTTC. The genes are TRBV7-2 and TRBJ2-1; no clear D. Germline CDR1 reads SGHTA; CDR2 reads FQGNSA. Trimming left V 1 base short and J 3 bases short, with 7 bases between. The CDR3 has 14 amino acids.

The chain's CDR3 is CASSSRALGSNQPQHF. The DNA of the CDR3 is TGTGCCAGCAGCTCCAGGGCCCTAGGTAGCAATCAGCCCCAGCATTTT. The chain carries TRBV7-2 and TRBJ1-5, with D maybe TRBD1 (5 bases). CDR3 length: 16 amino acids. Trimming took off 4 bases at V and 0 bases at J, with 13 bases between the two ends. Per the germline V gene, CDR1 is SGHTA and CDR2 is FQGNSA. Drawing the rest from reference TRBV7-2 and TRBJ1-5, the complete variable domain is GAGVSQSPSNKVTEKGKDVELRCDPISGHTALYWYRQSLGQGLEFLIYFQGNSAPDKSGLPSDRFSAERTGGSVSTLTIQRTQQEDSAVYLCASSSRALGSNQPQHFGDGTRLSIL.